This entry is about one TCR beta chain. Antigen specificity is unknown. PCR involved 60 Vbeta and 13 Jbeta primers. Produced via immunoSEQ multiplex PCR; TCRdb's table is partial and in-frame only. In the table there are roughly 140,000 clones, 70% to 90% of which are singletons. The V gene's germline CDR1 is MRHNA and CDR2 SNTAGT. The V gene lost 2 bases and the J gene lost 5 bases, with 4 bases spanning the gap. This CDR3 is 11 amino acids long. The data were taken from a study of cytomegalovirus exposure and HLA in healthy donors. General study results and limits: Analyses of presence and absence presupposed an approximately uniform sequencing depth across donors. Later findings reportedly placed an Asian-associated ancestry cluster below the roughly 700-donor mean for N-insertions. More clonal expansion characterized HLA-associated TCR beta chains than equally common others in a later analysis. The later analysis indicated that the majority of CMV-associated TCR beta chains appeared HLA-restricted.

V gene TRBV6-4 combines with J gene TRBJ2-7, with no clear D. This sequence originates from a woman in her late teens or twenties in good health and CMV-seronegative. The sample taken for sequencing was PBMCs. The chain's CDR3 is CASSDKHEQYF. DNA for the CDR3: TGTGCCAGCAGTGACAAGCACGAGCAGTACTTC.